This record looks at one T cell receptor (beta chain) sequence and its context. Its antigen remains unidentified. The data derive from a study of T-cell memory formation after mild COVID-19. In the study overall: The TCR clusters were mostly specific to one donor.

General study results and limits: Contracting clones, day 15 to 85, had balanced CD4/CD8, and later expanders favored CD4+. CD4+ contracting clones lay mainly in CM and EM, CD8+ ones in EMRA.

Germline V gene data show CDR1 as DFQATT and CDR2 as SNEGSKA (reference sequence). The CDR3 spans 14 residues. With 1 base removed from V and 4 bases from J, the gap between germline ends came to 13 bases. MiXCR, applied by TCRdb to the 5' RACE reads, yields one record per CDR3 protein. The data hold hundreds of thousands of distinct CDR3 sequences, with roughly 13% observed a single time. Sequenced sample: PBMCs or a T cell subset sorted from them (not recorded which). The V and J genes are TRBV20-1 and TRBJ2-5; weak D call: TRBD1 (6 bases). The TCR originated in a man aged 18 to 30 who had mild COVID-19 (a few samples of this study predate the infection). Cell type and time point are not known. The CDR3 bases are TGCAGTGCTAGAGGGTGGACAGTCCCAGAGACCCAGTACTTC. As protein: CSARGWTVPETQYF.